Listed below are T cell receptor beta chains from one sample, sequenced in a study of blood T cell repertoires in COVID-19. Profiled with immunoSEQ multiplex PCR; TCRdb holds only in-frame clones, not every one. The data hold 280,000 or so clones, with around 89% observed a single time. The specimen was peripheral blood. The source of these receptors is a woman aged 25 to 45 who had recovered from COVID-19. CDR3s include the opening cysteine and the closing phenylalanine or tryptophan. D genes are given only for firm matches. Expanded clones get a size class; other rows say once, few or many, or leave the size out.

clone_size	j_call	d_call	v_call	cdr3_aa	cdr3_nt
once	TRBJ1-6	-	TRBV19	CASSMAVNSPLHF	TGTGCCAGTAGTATGGCAGTAAATTCACCCCTCCACTTT
-	TRBJ2-7	-	TRBV5-1	CASSLAVGTYEQYF	TGCGCCAGCAGCTTGGCCGTCGGGACCTACGAGCAGTACTTC
-	TRBJ2-5	TRBD2	TRBV11-2	CASSFPLGLALETQYF	TGTGCCAGCAGCTTCCCCTTGGGACTAGCTCTGGAGACCCAGTACTTC
-	TRBJ2-1	-	TRBV7-3	CASSSGLYNEQFF	TGTGCCAGCAGCTCGGGACTGTACAATGAGCAGTTCTTC
few	TRBJ1-1	-	TRBV7-8	CASSDQAPGDTEAFF	TGTGCCAGCAGCGATCAGGCTCCGGGGGACACTGAAGCTTTCTTT
-	TRBJ1-2	TRBD1	TRBV5-1	CASSSRQGASYGYTF	TGCGCCAGCAGCTCGCGACAGGGGGCGAGTTATGGCTACACCTTC
-	TRBJ2-5	-	TRBV5-1	CASSFGGAEETQYF	TGCGCCAGCAGCTTTGGCGGGGCTGAAGAGACCCAGTACTTC
-	TRBJ2-7	TRBD2	TRBV4-1	CASSQDSSGAGEQYF	TGCGCCAGCAGCCAAGATAGTAGCGGGGCAGGCGAGCAGTACTTC
-	TRBJ1-5	TRBD1	TRBV30	CAWGGQGLRQPQHF	TGTGCCTGGGGAGGACAGGGCCTTCGACAGCCCCAGCATTTT
-	TRBJ2-7	-	TRBV25-1	CASSSQGSYEQYF	TGTGCCAGCAGTTCCCAGGGTTCCTACGAGCAGTACTTC
-	TRBJ2-5	-	TRBV5-1	CASSLYRETQYF	TGCGCCAGCAGCTTGTATCGGGAGACCCAGTACTTC
-	TRBJ2-1	-	TRBV30	CAWSLLSRGPALYNEQFF	TGTGCCTGGAGTCTGTTGAGTCGAGGCCCCGCCCTCTACAATGAGCAGTTCTTC
-	TRBJ2-3	TRBD1	TRBV7-2	CASSSTGGAGDTQYF	TGTGCCAGCAGCTCTACAGGGGGCGCAGGAGATACGCAGTATTTT
-	TRBJ2-2	TRBD1	TRBV3-1/TRBV3-2	CASSPRDRATGELFF	TGTGCCAGCAGCCCCCGGGACAGGGCCACCGGGGAGCTGTTTTTT
-	TRBJ1-1	-	TRBV6-5	CASSPNRNTEAFF	TGTGCCAGCAGTCCTAATAGGAACACTGAAGCTTTCTTT
-	TRBJ2-3	TRBD2	TRBV7-6	CASSLRRTSGGSTDTQYF	TGTGCCAGCAGCCTTAGAAGGACTAGCGGGGGGTCCACAGATACGCAGTATTTT
-	TRBJ2-1	TRBD2	TRBV5-1	CASSLSGTSAVAGYNEQFF	TGCGCCAGCAGCCTGTCCGGGACTAGCGCGGTCGCGGGTTACAATGAGCAGTTCTTC
once	TRBJ1-2	-	TRBV3-1/TRBV3-2	CASSQEGVANYGYTF	TGTGCCAGCAGCCAAGAAGGGGTCGCGAACTATGGCTACACCTTC
-	TRBJ2-7	TRBD2	TRBV28	CASSSQRDPYEQYF	TGTGCCAGCAGTTCTCAGCGGGACCCCTACGAGCAGTACTTC
-	TRBJ2-7	TRBD1	TRBV10-3	CAIRGTGRSEEQYF	TGTGCCATCAGAGGGACAGGGAGATCGGAGGAGCAGTACTTC
once	TRBJ1-1	-	TRBV3-1/TRBV3-2	CASSQRQTEAFF	TGTGCCAGCAGCCAGAGACAGACTGAAGCTTTCTTT
-	TRBJ2-7	-	TRBV2	CATYWSYEQYF	TGTGCCACCTACTGGTCCTACGAGCAGTACTTC
-	TRBJ2-2	-	TRBV19	CASSNRLHVANTGELFF	TGTGCCAGTAGTAATCGACTACACGTCGCGAACACCGGGGAGCTGTTTTTT
-	TRBJ1-1	TRBD1	TRBV5-1	CASSPRVQIPGFIGGDRMNTEAFF	TGCGCCAGCAGCCCTCGGGTTCAGATACCGGGGTTTATTGGTGGGGACAGGATGAACACTGAAGCTTTCTTT
few	TRBJ1-5	TRBD1	TRBV7-8	CASSSDRVQPQHF	TGTGCCAGCAGCTCCGACAGGGTCCAGCCCCAGCATTTT
-	TRBJ1-2	-	TRBV7-2	CASSFSSGDPAGYTF	TGTGCCAGCAGCTTTTCTTCAGGGGACCCCGCAGGCTACACCTTC